Listed here is a single T cell receptor beta chain. This specimen comes from a study of shared clonotypes between healthy human individuals. At the level of the study: CD4 naive and memory got three plates each, CD8 naive two, CD8 memory one.

V lost 4 bases, J lost 5 bases, and 14 bases lay in between. The germline CDR1 and CDR2 sequences are KGHSH and LQKENI. This CDR3 comprises 14 residues. For sorted subsets, approximately 180 ng DNA per replicate equaled 30,000 or so T cell genomes. Clones were sequenced by immunoSEQ multiplex PCR, and TCRdb holds only the in-frame ones, with some missing. The sample lists 550,000 to 600,000 clones, 98% seen once, with approximately 0.3% in the top ten. Only CD45RO-negative cells positively selected for CCR7 counted as naive CD8 cells, so terminally differentiated effector memory CD45RA+ cells were excluded.

The sequence derives from a young man in good health. The rearrangement joins TRBV18 to TRBJ1-1, with no clear D. Sequencing was carried out using naive CD8+ T cells sorted from blood. The CDR3 reads CASSQDTGVTEAFF. The DNA of the CDR3 is TGTGCCAGCTCACAAGACACGGGAGTGACTGAAGCTTTCTTT.